This TCR beta chain was retrieved from a study of beta chain features in type 1 diabetes. At the level of the study: No age, gender or cell yield differences were seen between patients and healthy donors.

The sequenced template was cDNA made from the entire isolated RNA. The table came from immunoSEQ multiplex PCR; TCRdb's copy has only in-frame clones and leaves some out. Among hundreds of thousands of clones listed, roughly 8% were seen once. The V gene's germline CDR1 is SNHLY and CDR2 FYNNEI. V was cut by 5 bases and J by 4 bases, with 12 bases left in between. The CDR3 consists of 14 residues. At least ten counts were recorded for this clone. The antigen is unknown. Study-wide points: A pattern of fewer insertions and more deletions at VDJ junctions was seen in type 1 diabetes patients. Sequencing the cDNA could make cells with high TCR expression show up more than they should. Any PCR bias toward short templates would affect both groups alike.

The TCR comes from a woman aged 18 to 35 in good health. The V call is TRBV2, the J call TRBJ1-5; D is uncertain. Sequencing was carried out using central memory CD4+ T cells from blood. The CDR3 protein is CASSFGRLNQPQHF. The CDR3 bases are TGTGCCAGCAGTTTTGGACGGTTGAATCAGCCCCAGCATTTT.